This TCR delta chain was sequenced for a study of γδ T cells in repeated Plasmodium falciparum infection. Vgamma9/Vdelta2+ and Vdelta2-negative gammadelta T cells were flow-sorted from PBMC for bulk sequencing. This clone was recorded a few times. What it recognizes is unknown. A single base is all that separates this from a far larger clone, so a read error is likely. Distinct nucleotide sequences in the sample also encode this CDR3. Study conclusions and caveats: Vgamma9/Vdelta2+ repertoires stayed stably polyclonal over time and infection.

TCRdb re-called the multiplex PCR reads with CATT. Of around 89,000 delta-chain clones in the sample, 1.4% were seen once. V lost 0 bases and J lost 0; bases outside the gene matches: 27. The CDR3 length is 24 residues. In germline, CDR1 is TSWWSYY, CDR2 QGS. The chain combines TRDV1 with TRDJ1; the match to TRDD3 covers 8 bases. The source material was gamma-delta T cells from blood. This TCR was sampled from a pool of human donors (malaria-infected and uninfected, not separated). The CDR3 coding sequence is TGTGCTCTTGGGGAACTCCTAATTTTTCCGCTGCCACGGTGGGATACGCCCCACACCGATAAACTCATCTTT. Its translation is CALGELLIFPLPRWDTPHTDKLIF.